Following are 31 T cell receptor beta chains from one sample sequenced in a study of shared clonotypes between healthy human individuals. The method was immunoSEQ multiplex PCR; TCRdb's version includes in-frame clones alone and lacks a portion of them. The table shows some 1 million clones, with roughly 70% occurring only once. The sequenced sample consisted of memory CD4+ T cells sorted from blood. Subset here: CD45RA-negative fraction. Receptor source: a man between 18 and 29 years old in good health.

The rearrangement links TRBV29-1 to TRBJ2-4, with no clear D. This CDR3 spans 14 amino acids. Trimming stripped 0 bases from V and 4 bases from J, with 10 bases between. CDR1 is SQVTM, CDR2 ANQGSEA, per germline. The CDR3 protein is CSVEDSANKNIQYF. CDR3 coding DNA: TGCAGCGTTGAAGATTCGGCGAATAAAAACATTCAGTACTTC.

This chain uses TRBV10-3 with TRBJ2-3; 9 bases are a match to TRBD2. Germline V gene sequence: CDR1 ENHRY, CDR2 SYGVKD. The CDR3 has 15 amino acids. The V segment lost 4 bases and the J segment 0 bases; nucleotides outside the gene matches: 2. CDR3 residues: CAISGSGSSTDTQYF. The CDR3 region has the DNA TGTGCCATCAGTGGTAGCGGGAGTAGCACAGATACGCAGTATTTT.

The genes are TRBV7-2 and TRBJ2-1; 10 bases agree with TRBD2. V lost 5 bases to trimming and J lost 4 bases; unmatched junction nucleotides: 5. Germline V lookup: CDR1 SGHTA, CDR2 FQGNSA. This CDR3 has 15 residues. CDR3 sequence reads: CASSHGLAVYNEQFF. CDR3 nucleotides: TGTGCCAGCAGCCATGGACTAGCGGTTTACAATGAGCAGTTCTTC.

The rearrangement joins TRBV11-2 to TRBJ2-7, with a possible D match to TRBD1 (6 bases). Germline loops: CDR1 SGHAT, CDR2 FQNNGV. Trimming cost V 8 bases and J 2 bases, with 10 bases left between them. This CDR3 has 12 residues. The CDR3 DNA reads TGTGCCAGCCTGGGACAAACCTACGAGCAGTACTTC. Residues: CASLGQTYEQYF.

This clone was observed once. CDR3 nucleotides: TGTGCCAGCAGCGAATCAGGGGTAGTGAATGAGCAGTTCTTC. Its translation: CASSESGVVNEQFF. The J gene is TRBJ2-1, the V gene TRBV9; D might be TRBD1 (6 bases). The CDR3 length is 14 residues. Trimming pared 3 bases from V and 7 bases from J, leaving 14 bases between. The germline CDR1 and CDR2 sequences are SGDLS and YYNGEE.

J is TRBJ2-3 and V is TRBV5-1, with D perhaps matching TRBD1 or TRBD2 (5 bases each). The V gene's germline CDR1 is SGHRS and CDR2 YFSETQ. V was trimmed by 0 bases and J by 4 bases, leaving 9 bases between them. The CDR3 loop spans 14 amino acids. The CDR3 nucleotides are TGCGCCAGCAGCTTGGCCGGGGCATCAGATACGCAGTATTTT. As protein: CASSLAGASDTQYF.

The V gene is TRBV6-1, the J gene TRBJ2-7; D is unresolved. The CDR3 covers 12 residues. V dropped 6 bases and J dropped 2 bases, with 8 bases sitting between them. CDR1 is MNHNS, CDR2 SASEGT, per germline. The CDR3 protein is CASRLIPYEQYF. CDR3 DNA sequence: TGTGCCAGCAGGTTAATTCCCTACGAGCAGTACTTC.

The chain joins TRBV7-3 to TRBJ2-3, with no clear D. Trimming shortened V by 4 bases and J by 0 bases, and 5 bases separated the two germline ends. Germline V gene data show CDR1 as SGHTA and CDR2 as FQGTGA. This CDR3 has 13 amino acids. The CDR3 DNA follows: TGTGCCAGCAGCTCGGATAGCACAGATACGCAGTATTTT. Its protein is CASSSDSTDTQYF. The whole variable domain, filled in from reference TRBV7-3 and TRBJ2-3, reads GAGVSQTPSNKVTEKGKYVELRCDPISGHTALYWYRQSLGQGPEFLIYFQGTGAADDSGLPNDRFFAVRPEGSVSTLKIQRTERGDSAVYLCASSSDSTDTQYFGPGTRLTVL.

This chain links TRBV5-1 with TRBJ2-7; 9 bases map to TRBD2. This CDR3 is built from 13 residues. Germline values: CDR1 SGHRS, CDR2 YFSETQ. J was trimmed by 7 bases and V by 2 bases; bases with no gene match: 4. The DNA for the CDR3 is TGCGCCAGCAGCTTCCTAGCGGGGTTTGAGCAGTACTTC. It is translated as CASSFLAGFEQYF.

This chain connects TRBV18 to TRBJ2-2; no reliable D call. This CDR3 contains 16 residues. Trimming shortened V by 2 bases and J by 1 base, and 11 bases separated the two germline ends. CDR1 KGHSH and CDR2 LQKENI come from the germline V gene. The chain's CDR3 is CASSPSKLLNTGELFF. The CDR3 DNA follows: TGTGCCAGCTCACCATCGAAGCTGTTGAACACCGGGGAGCTGTTTTTT.

The chain's CDR3 is CASSPSRLAGSYEQYF. The CDR3 bases are TGTGCCAGCAGCCCTAGCCGACTAGCGGGATCCTACGAGCAGTACTTC. The chain recombines TRBV7-2 with TRBJ2-7; 11 bases align to TRBD2. V dropped 5 bases and J dropped 1; count of bases not matched to a gene: 7. The CDR3 is 16 residues long. Germline loops: CDR1 SGHTA, CDR2 FQGNSA.

In DNA form, the CDR3 reads TGTGCCAGCAGAGAAGGACAGGCGCCCTATGGCTACACCTTC. It is translated as CASREGQAPYGYTF. This sequence joins TRBV27 and TRBJ1-2; TRBD1 agrees at 7 bases. Germline assignment: CDR1 MNHEY and CDR2 SMNVEV (reference sequence). The CDR3 extends over 14 amino acids. The V and J ends lost 6 bases and 4 bases, in that order; junction bases with no gene match: 8.

CDR3 coding DNA: TGTGCCAGCAGCTTAGCAGGTGGGCGCAATCAGCCCCAGCATTTT. This sequence encodes CASSLAGGRNQPQHF. The J gene is TRBJ1-5, the V gene TRBV7-2; no definite D call. Germline values: CDR1 SGHTA, CDR2 FQGNSA. The CDR3 contains 15 residues. V was clipped by 0 bases and J by 2 bases, with 8 bases between them. The full variable domain, completed using reference TRBV7-2 and TRBJ1-5, is GAGVSQSPSNKVTEKGKDVELRCDPISGHTALYWYRQSLGQGLEFLIYFQGNSAPDKSGLPSDRFSAERTGGSVSTLTIQRTQQEDSAVYLCASSLAGGRNQPQHFGDGTRLSIL.

CDR3 in amino acids: CASSLGAAPQYEQYF. The CDR3 DNA is TGCGCCAGCAGCTTGGGTGCGGCCCCGCAATACGAGCAGTACTTC. This chain links TRBV5-1 with TRBJ2-7; D is undetermined. With 0 bases removed from V and 4 bases from J, the gap between germline ends came to 14 bases. The CDR3 consists of 15 residues. CDR1 is SGHRS and CDR2 is YFSETQ in the germline V gene.

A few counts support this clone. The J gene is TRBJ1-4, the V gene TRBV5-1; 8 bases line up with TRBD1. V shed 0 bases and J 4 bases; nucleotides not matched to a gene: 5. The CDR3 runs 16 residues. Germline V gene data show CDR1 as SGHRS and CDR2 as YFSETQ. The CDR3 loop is CASSLASGQGNEKLFF. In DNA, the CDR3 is TGCGCCAGCAGCTTGGCCTCAGGACAGGGTAATGAAAAACTGTTTTTT. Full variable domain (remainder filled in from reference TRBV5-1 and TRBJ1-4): KAGVTQTPRYLIKTRGQQVTLSCSPISGHRSVSWYQQTPGQGLQFLFEYFSETQRNKGNFPGRFSGRQFSNSRSEMNVSTLELGDSALYLCASSLASGQGNEKLFFGSGTQLSVL.

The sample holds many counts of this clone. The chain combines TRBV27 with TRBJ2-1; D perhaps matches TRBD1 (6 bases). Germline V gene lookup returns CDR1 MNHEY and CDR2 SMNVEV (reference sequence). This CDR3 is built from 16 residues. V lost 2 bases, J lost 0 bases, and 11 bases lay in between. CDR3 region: CASSLIGQSSYNEQFF. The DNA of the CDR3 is TGTGCCAGCAGTTTAATTGGACAGAGCTCCTACAATGAGCAGTTCTTC.

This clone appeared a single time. The CDR3 DNA reads as TGCGCCAGCAGCTCCTCGGGACAGGGGTTGGCCGGGGAGCTGTTTTTT. As protein: CASSSSGQGLAGELFF. The V gene is TRBV5-1, the J gene TRBJ2-2, with 10 nucleotides matching TRBD1. The junction had 8 bases not matched to a gene; V was cut back by 3 bases and J by 6 bases. CDR1 and CDR2 from the germline V gene are SGHRS and YFSETQ. This CDR3 has 16 residues.

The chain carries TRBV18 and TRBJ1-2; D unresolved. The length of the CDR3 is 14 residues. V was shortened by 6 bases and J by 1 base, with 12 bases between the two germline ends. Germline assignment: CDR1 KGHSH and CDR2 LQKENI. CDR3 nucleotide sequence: TGTGCCAGCTCCGCTGGACGGCGTAACTATGGCTACACCTTC. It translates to CASSAGRRNYGYTF.

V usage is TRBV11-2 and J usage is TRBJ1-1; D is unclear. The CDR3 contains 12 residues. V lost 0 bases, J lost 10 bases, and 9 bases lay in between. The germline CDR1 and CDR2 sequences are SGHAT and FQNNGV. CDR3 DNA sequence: TGTGCCAGCAGCTTAGAACGGGTTGGAGCTTTCTTT. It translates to CASSLERVGAFF. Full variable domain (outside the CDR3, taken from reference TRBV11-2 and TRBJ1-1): EAGVAQSPRYKIIEKRQSVAFWCNPISGHATLYWYQQILGQGPKLLIQFQNNGVVDDSQLPKDRFSAERLKGVDSTLKIQPAKLEDSAVYLCASSLERVGAFFGQGTRLTVV.

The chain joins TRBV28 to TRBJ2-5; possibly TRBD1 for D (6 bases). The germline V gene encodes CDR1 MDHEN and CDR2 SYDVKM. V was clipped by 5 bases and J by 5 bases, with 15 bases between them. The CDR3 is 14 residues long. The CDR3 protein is CASSAQGPGETQYF. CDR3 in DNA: TGTGCCAGCAGTGCACAGGGCCCGGGGGAGACCCAGTACTTC.

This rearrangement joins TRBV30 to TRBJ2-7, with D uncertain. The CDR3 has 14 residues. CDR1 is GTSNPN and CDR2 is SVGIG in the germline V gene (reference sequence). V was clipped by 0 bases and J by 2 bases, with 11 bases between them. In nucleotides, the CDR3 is TGTGCCTGGAGTGTACCAGGCGGAGCCTACGAGCAGTACTTC. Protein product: CAWSVPGGAYEQYF.

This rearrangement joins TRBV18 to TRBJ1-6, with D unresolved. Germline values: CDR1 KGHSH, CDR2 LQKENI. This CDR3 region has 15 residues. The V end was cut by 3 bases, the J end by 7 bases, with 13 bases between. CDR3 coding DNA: TGTGCCAGCTCACCCACAACCCCCCCCAATTCACCCCTCCACTTT. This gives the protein CASSPTTPPNSPLHF.

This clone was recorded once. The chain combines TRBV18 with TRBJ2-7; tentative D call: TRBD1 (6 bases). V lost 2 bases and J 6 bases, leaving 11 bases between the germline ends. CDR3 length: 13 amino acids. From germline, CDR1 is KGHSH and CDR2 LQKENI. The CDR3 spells CASSPNTDSEQYF. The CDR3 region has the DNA TGTGCCAGCTCACCAAATACGGACAGCGAGCAGTACTTC. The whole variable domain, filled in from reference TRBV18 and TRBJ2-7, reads NAGVMQNPRHLVRRRGQEARLRCSPMKGHSHVYWYRQLPEEGLKFMVYLQKENIIDESGMPKERFSAEFPKEGPSILRIQQVVRGDSAAYFCASSPNTDSEQYFGPGTRLTVT.

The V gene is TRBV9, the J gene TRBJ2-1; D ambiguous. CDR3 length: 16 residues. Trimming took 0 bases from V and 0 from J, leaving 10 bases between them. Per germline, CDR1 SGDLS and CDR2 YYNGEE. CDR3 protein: CASSVAGDSSYNEQFF. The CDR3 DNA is TGTGCCAGCAGCGTAGCTGGGGATAGCTCCTACAATGAGCAGTTCTTC.

The CDR3 DNA reads TGTGCCAGCTCACCTCGAACCACTGAAGCTTTCTTT. Translated, it gives CASSPRTTEAFF. The V and J genes are TRBV18 and TRBJ1-1; D is uncertain. CDR3 length: 12 residues. V was clipped by 3 bases and J by 4 bases, with 6 bases between them. Per germline, CDR1 KGHSH and CDR2 LQKENI.

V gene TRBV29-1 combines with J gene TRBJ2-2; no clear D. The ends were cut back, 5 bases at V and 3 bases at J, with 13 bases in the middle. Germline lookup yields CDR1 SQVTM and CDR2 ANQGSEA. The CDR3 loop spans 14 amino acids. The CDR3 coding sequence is TGCAGCGTTCCTCGGTCCGTGGACACCGGGGAGCTGTTTTTT. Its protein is CSVPRSVDTGELFF.

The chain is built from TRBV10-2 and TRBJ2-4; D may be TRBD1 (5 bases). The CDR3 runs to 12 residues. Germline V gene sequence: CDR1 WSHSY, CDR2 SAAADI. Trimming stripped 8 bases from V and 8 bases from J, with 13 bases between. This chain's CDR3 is CASGAGAYIQYF. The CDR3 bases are TGCGCCAGCGGGGCTGGCGCTTACATTCAGTACTTC.

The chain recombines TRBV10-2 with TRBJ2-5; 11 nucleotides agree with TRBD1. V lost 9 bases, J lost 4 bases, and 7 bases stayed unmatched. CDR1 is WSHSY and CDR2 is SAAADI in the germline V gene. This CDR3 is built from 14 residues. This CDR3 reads CASGQGAIRETQYF. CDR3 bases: TGCGCCAGTGGACAGGGGGCCATTAGAGAGACCCAGTACTTC.

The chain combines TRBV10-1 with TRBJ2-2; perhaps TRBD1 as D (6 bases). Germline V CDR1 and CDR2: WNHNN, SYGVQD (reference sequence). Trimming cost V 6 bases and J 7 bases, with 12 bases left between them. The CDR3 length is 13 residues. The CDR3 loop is CASRQGINGELFF. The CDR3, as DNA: TGCGCCAGCAGACAGGGAATTAACGGGGAGCTGTTTTTT.

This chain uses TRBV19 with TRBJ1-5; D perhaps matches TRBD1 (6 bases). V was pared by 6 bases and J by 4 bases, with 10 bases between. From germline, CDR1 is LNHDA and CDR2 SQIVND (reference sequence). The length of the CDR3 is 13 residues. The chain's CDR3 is CASRKGGNQPQHF. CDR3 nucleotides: TGTGCCAGTAGGAAGGGGGGGAATCAGCCCCAGCATTTT. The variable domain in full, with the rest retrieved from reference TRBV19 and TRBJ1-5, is DGGITQSPKYLFRKEGQNVTLSCEQNLNHDAMYWYRQDPGQGLRLIYYSQIVNDFQKGDIAEGYSVSREKKESFPLTVTSAQKNPTAFYLCASRKGGNQPQHFGDGTRLSIL.

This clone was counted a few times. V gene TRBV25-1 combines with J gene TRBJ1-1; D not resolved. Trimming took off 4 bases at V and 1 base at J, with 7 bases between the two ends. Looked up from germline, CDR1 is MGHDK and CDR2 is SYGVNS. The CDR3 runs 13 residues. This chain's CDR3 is CASSGEGNTEAFF. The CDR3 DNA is TGTGCCAGCAGTGGGGAGGGGAACACTGAAGCTTTCTTT.